The 13 T cell receptor beta chains in this list originate from one sample, sequenced in a study of Tregs in tolerant kidney transplant recipients. Produced via immunoSEQ multiplex PCR; TCRdb's table is partial and in-frame only. The sample records tens of thousands of clones, roughly 95% being singletons. No antigen is known for these receptors. The sample comprised Tregs from blood cultured with allogeneic cells. The receptors come from a human donor in good health.

The V and J genes are TRBV6-6 and TRBJ1-2; the D is unclear. V shed 6 bases and J shed 13 bases, with 24 bases lying between them. Germline-derived CDR1 and CDR2 are MNHNY and SVGAGI (reference sequence). The CDR3 spans 14 residues. The CDR3 loop reads CASSPSSEQRPVTF. In DNA, the CDR3 is TGTGCCAGCAGCCCGAGCAGTGAACAGCGTCCGGTCACCTTC.

With regard to this clone: The junction and the germline gene differ at one end; a read error may be behind it. The chain recombines TRBV7-8 with TRBJ2-7; D is possibly TRBD1 (6 bases). The CDR3 has 15 residues. Per germline, CDR1 SGHVS and CDR2 FQNEAQ. The CDR3 protein is CASSLARPVLDSMDF. The CDR3 DNA reads TGTGCCAGCAGCTTAGCGCGTCCGGTTTTGGACAGCATGGACTTC. The variable domain in full, completed from reference TRBV7-8 and TRBJ2-7, reads GAGVSQSPRYKVAKRGQDVALRCDPISGHVSLFWYQQALGQGPEFLTYFQNEAQLDKSGLPSDRFFAERPEGSVSTLKIQRTQQEDSAVYLCASSLARPVLDSMDFGPGTRLTVT.

J is TRBJ2-3 and V is TRBV7-6; TRBD2 matches 9 bases. CDR1 is SGHVS, CDR2 FNYEAQ, per germline. J gave up 4 bases and V 1 base, and 3 bases lay outside the gene matches. This CDR3 is built from 15 residues. CDR3 protein: CASSLGLAGSDTQYF. CDR3 sequence (DNA): TGTGCCAGCAGCTTAGGGCTAGCGGGGTCAGATACGCAGTATTTT.

This clone has only one observation. The chain is built from TRBV5-4 and TRBJ1-6; D remains unclear. The CDR3 contains 14 residues. Trimming left V 1 base short and J 7 bases short, with 9 bases between. Germline CDR1 is SGHNT and CDR2 is YYREEE (reference sequence). The chain's CDR3 is CASSLRYSNSPLHF. CDR3 nucleotides: TGTGCCAGCAGCTTGCGGTACAGCAATTCACCCCTCCACTTT.

The rearrangement joins TRBV29-1 to TRBJ2-5; 7 bases are shared with TRBD1. V lost 6 bases to trimming and J lost 2 bases; unmatched junction nucleotides: 24. This CDR3 contains 19 residues. Germline lookup yields CDR1 SQVTM and CDR2 ANQGSEA. CDR3 DNA sequence: TGCAGCGTGGCCTGGACAGGAATGGGAGCAAAGCAAAGGCAAGAGACCCAGTACTTC. It encodes CSVAWTGMGAKQRQETQYF.

The CDR3 loop reads CASSPPGATTDTQYF. CDR3 sequence (DNA): TGTGCCAGCTCACCCCCCGGGGCCACCACAGATACGCAGTATTTT. The chain joins TRBV18 to TRBJ2-3, with D tentatively TRBD1 or TRBD2 (5 bases each). The V and J ends lost 3 bases and 2 bases respectively, with 12 bases between them. Germline-derived CDR1 and CDR2 are KGHSH and LQKENI. CDR3 length: 15 amino acids.

The chain is built from TRBV6-5 and TRBJ2-7; D is unclear. Germline values: CDR1 MNHEY, CDR2 SVGAGI. The CDR3 extends over 13 amino acids. Trimming pared 5 bases from V and 0 bases from J, leaving 8 bases between. The CDR3 protein is CASSPTYSYEQYF. CDR3 DNA sequence: TGTGCCAGCAGTCCAACGTACTCCTACGAGCAGTACTTC.

This clone came up once. This chain uses TRBV11-2 with TRBJ2-5; D unclear. This CDR3 has 12 residues. V dropped 1 base and J dropped 5 bases, with 5 bases sitting between them. Germline V gene sequence: CDR1 SGHAT, CDR2 FQNNGV. The CDR3 DNA reads TGTGCCAGCAGCTTAGTTCCGGAGACCCAGTACTTC. It encodes CASSLVPETQYF.

The chain has TRBV6-1 and TRBJ2-1, with D perhaps matching TRBD2 (5 bases). The CDR3 sequence is 12 residues long. Germline CDR1 reads MNHNS; CDR2 reads SASEGT. V lost 8 bases, J lost 9 bases, and 14 bases lay in between. In nucleotides, the CDR3 is TGTGCCAGCTCAGTCTTTGCGGGTGAGCAGTTCTTC. Its protein is CASSVFAGEQFF.

The rearrangement joins TRBV18 to TRBJ1-5; D is undetermined. Between the trimmed V and J ends, which lost 3 bases and 3 bases, there was a span of 15 bases. The length of the CDR3 is 16 residues. Germline CDR1 reads KGHSH; CDR2 reads LQKENI. The chain's CDR3 is CASSPPNWFSNQPQHF. The CDR3, as DNA: TGTGCCAGCTCACCCCCCAACTGGTTCTCCAATCAGCCCCAGCATTTT.

This clone was found once. The genes are TRBV5-1 and TRBJ1-3, with D possibly TRBD1 on 6 matching bases. V was shortened by 0 bases and J by 3 bases, with 10 bases between the two germline ends. Germline CDR1 and CDR2: SGHRS and YFSETQ. This CDR3 has 15 residues. The CDR3 coding sequence is TGCGCCAGCAGCTTGGATACAGGGATTGGAAACACCATATATTTT. Protein sequence: CASSLDTGIGNTIYF.

V and J are TRBV5-6 and TRBJ2-5, with a possible D match to TRBD2 (6 bases). The germline V gene has CDR1 SGHDT and CDR2 YYEEEE. This CDR3 contains 16 residues. V lost 4 bases to trimming and J lost 4 bases, with 20 bases between them. CDR3 nucleotide sequence: TGTGCCAGCAGCCTGGCTTGGCCGCGGGATGTAGAGACCCAGTACTTC. It encodes CASSLAWPRDVETQYF.

J is TRBJ1-2 and V is TRBV6-1; D is possibly TRBD1 (5 bases). The CDR3 is made up of 14 amino acids. CDR1 MNHNS and CDR2 SASEGT come from the germline V gene. V gave up 6 bases and J gave up 4 bases, with 15 bases separating them. This chain's CDR3 is CASRAGVSGYGYTF. The CDR3 bases are TGTGCCAGCAGGGCGGGGGTTTCGGGCTATGGCTACACCTTC.